This T cell receptor beta chain emerged from a study of human T cells and chemical hapten exposure. Across the study: DPC 0.01% went on the upper back by patch test, with reading at 6 days. Study results and caveats: Against controls, expanded TCRs gave rise to significantly more large CDR3 similarity clusters.

Unique molecular identifiers were linked by the library to individual cDNA molecules. Per the original methods: A per-sample median of around 100,000 TCRs was observed, with a range of about 23,224 to 690,600. One entry per CDR3 protein results from TCRdb running MiXCR on the RACE reads. For this entry, the V and J calls and clone size follow TCRdb and not the study's own pipeline. The table records more than 250,000 distinct CDR3 sequences, 8.6% of them present only once. Time point: pre-sensitization, week 0. Documented treatment: therapeutic diphenylcyclopropenone sensitization with weekly scalp DPC. This clonotype has just a few counts. Antigen: not known. The material was whole blood, obtained in connection with sensitization to the hapten diphenylcyclopropenone (DPC). The TCR sequence derives from a woman aged 40 to 50 with alopecia areata. Some clones in this sample may be carry-over from other donors' samples.

The CDR3 region is CSARGLAANTGELFF. The CDR3 DNA reads as TGCAGTGCCCGCGGACTAGCGGCGAACACCGGGGAGCTGTTTTTT. The gene calls are TRBV20-1 and TRBJ2-2, with 10 bases that match TRBD2. This CDR3 is 15 amino acids long. Germline CDR1 DFQATT, CDR2 SNEGSKA (reference sequence). V was pared by 6 bases and J by 0 bases, with 4 bases of the junction left unmatched.